The source of this T cell receptor (beta chain) is a study of T cell repertoires in cytomegalovirus infection. Study context: TCR beta signatures that were public indicated CMV infection and matching HLA type. Findings and limits, study-wide: CMV-specific TCR beta clonotypes restricted by HLA-C dominated the ex vivo response.

The CDR3 loop spans 14 amino acids. Trimming removed 8 bases at V and 3 bases at J, with 15 bases between. In germline, CDR1 is LNHNV, CDR2 YYDKDF (reference sequence). A single record per CDR3 protein comes from TCRdb applying MiXCR to the reads. The data show fewer than 60,000 distinct CDR3 sequences, with around a fifth seen just once and over 75% held by the top ten. Turning to this clonotype: Its matching antigen is unknown.

The source material was CD8+ T cells from cultured PBMCs, sampled from culture after CMV antigen stimulation. This TCR was recovered from a human donor in good health (CMV status not recorded). Some clones in this sample may be carry-over from other donors' samples. V usage is TRBV15 and J usage is TRBJ2-3; D unclear. The CDR3 nucleotides read TGTGCCACCGTCTCGGGTTTCACGACAGATACGCAGTATTTT. Its protein is CATVSGFTTDTQYF.